The 5 T cell receptor beta chains presented below share a single source sample, sequenced in a study of T cells in Graves' hyperthyroidism and ophthalmopathy. Amplification of TCR beta CDR3 regions was performed using RNA transcripts as template. HTBI primers were employed in a first-round RT-PCR of the TCR CDR3. One entry per CDR3 protein results from TCRdb running MiXCR on the multiplex PCR reads. The sample has more than 650,000 distinct CDR3 sequences, around 13% seen once; the top ten hold 10%. Sequences were obtained from blood. The source is a woman aged 18 to 35 with Graves' hyperthyroidism.

The table lists this clonotype with many counts. V and J are TRBV12-3 or TRBV12-4 and TRBJ2-3; TRBD1 or TRBD2 may be the D gene (5 bases each). The V and J ends lost 6 bases and 3 bases respectively, with 19 bases between them. This CDR3 has 16 amino acids. Here the CDR3 DNA reads TGTGCCAGCAGCTTGGGGACGGACCCCTTGACAGATACGCAGTATTTT. Protein product: CASSLGTDPLTDTQYF.

The CDR3 nucleotides are TGTGCCAGCAGCCAGGGGGTCTCCAATGAGCAGTTCTTC. Residues: CASSQGVSNEQFF. The chain links TRBV7-3 to TRBJ2-1; 7 bases are shared with TRBD1. The CDR3 spans 13 residues. The trim removed 5 bases at V and 6 bases at J, leaving 4 bases unmatched. The germline gives CDR1 SGHTA, CDR2 FQGTGA.

This clonotype was counted between two and nine times. The chain uses TRBV18 and TRBJ1-5; the D gene is possibly TRBD1 (6 bases). Between the trimmed V and J ends, which lost 4 bases and 5 bases, there was a span of 15 bases. Germline-derived CDR1 and CDR2 are KGHSH and LQKENI. This CDR3 is 15 amino acids long. CDR3 DNA: TGTGCCAGCTCACGCCAGAAAGGGGGAGATCAGCCCCAGCATTTT. This gives the protein CASSRQKGGDQPQHF.

This clonotype appeared many times. The V and J genes are TRBV27 and TRBJ2-7, with D perhaps matching TRBD2 (6 bases). V was shortened by 5 bases and J by 6 bases, with 17 bases between the two germline ends. The CDR3 has 14 residues. Per germline, CDR1 MNHEY and CDR2 SMNVEV (reference sequence). This CDR3 is CASSHTVSGGEQYF. DNA of the CDR3: TGTGCCAGCAGTCATACAGTATCCGGGGGCGAGCAGTACTTC.

This clonotype was seen more than once but under ten times. The chain couples TRBV4-1 to TRBJ1-4; D remains ambiguous. There are 16 residues in the CDR3. Per the germline V gene, CDR1 is MGHRA and CDR2 is YSYEKL. V shed 0 bases and J shed 0 bases, with 8 bases lying between them. CDR3 sequence reads: CASSQDRSSTNEKLFF. For the CDR3, the DNA is TGCGCCAGCAGCCAAGATAGGAGTTCAACTAATGAAAAACTGTTTTTT.